The rows below give T cell receptor beta chains drawn from one sample of a study of T-cell reconstitution after alpha-beta-depleted transplantation in children. TCRdb called the PCR reads again in MiXCR, with one record for every CDR3 protein. Counted here are hundreds of thousands of distinct CDR3 sequences, around 13% occurring once; the ten biggest clones make up around 2.2%. The source material was PBMCs, mostly from graft donor cells, sampled 360 days after TCRalphabeta/CD19-depleted stem cell transplant. The origin of the receptors is a male patient younger than 18 who had a stem cell transplant for acute myeloid leukemia, so the T cells may come from the graft donor. The CDR3 runs from the conserved cysteine through the conserved F or W. A D gene is named only where the DNA matches it firmly. Some rows have no size entry. The others give once, few or many, or a class for an expanded clone.

v_gene	abundance	d_gene	j_gene	CDR3nt	CDR3aa
TRBV5-6	NA	TRBD2	TRBJ2-7	TGTGCCAGCAGCTTGACTAGCGATTCCTACGAGCAGTACTTC	CASSLTSDSYEQYF
TRBV7-2	few	NA	TRBJ2-3	TGTGCCAGCAGCTTGGCAGGGTTTGGCACAGATACGCAGTATTTT	CASSLAGFGTDTQYF
TRBV7-3	NA	TRBD2	TRBJ2-1	TGTGCCAGCAGCTTAACTCCGGGGTTGGGACTAGCCCCCAATGAGCAGTTCTTC	CASSLTPGLGLAPNEQFF
TRBV29-1	many	TRBD1	TRBJ1-4	TGCAGCGTTGTCCTGGGGGACAGGGGGCTTGAAAAACTGTTTTTT	CSVVLGDRGLEKLFF
TRBV3-1	many	NA	TRBJ2-1	TGTGCCAGCAGCCGCCCGGCAAGGGATGAGCAGTTCTTC	CASSRPARDEQFF
TRBV29-1	NA	TRBD2	TRBJ2-3	TGCAGCTCGAATAGCGGGAGGGCCCCGGATACGCAGTATTTT	CSSNSGRAPDTQYF
TRBV19	NA	NA	TRBJ2-1	TGTGCCAGTAGTACTATTCCGGGACGGTACAATGAGCAGTTCTTC	CASSTIPGRYNEQFF
TRBV25-1	NA	NA	TRBJ2-7	TGTGCCAGCAGTGCCATTTGGCAGATCGCCTCCTACGAGCAGTACTTC	CASSAIWQIASYEQYF
TRBV12-3/TRBV12-4	few	TRBD2	TRBJ2-7	TGTGCCAGCAGTTTAGCGCTGGGATTACAGCGAACTAGCGGGAGAATCCGAGGCTACGAGCAGTACTTC	CASSLALGLQRTSGRIRGYEQYF
TRBV29-1	few	TRBD2	TRBJ2-3	TGCAGCGTCATACCGGGACTAGCGGACACAGATACGCAGTATTTT	CSVIPGLADTDTQYF
TRBV25-1	NA	NA	TRBJ2-5	TGTGCCAGCAGTGCACCGGGCCTCGCCCGGGAGACCCAGTACTTC	CASSAPGLARETQYF